Listed below are T cell receptor beta chains from one sample, sequenced in a study of blood T cell repertoires in COVID-19. Profiling relied on immunoSEQ multiplex PCR, and the TCRdb table lists in-frame clones only, not all of them. The sample holds under 200,000 clones, over 70% seen once. The sequenced sample was PBMCs or T cells enriched from blood (not recorded which). Every receptor here comes from a woman between 45 and 65 years old in a cohort exposed to, infected with or recovered from COVID-19 (not recorded which). Each CDR3 is given with its conserved first and last residue. Fields, in order: V gene, D gene, J gene, clone size, CDR3 protein, CDR3 DNA. D genes are given only for firm matches. Clone size is given for some rows only: seen once, a few or many times, or a class if the clone is expanded.

v_gene: TRBV19; d_gene: .; j_gene: TRBJ1-2; abundance: .; CDR3aa: CASSWATNYGYTF; CDR3nt: TGTGCCAGTAGTTGGGCGACAAACTATGGCTACACCTTC
v_gene: TRBV5-1; d_gene: .; j_gene: TRBJ2-5; abundance: .; CDR3aa: CASFEETQYF; CDR3nt: TGCGCCAGTTTCGAAGAGACCCAGTACTTC
v_gene: TRBV30; d_gene: .; j_gene: TRBJ1-6; abundance: .; CDR3aa: CACQLGSSYNSPLHF; CDR3nt: TGTGCCTGCCAGCTGGGGAGCTCCTATAATTCACCCCTCCACTTT
v_gene: TRBV28; d_gene: .; j_gene: TRBJ1-2; abundance: .; CDR3aa: CASSLRFPESGGYTF; CDR3nt: TGTGCCAGCAGTTTACGGTTTCCGGAGTCTGGTGGCTACACCTTC
v_gene: TRBV6-2/TRBV6-3; d_gene: .; j_gene: TRBJ2-7; abundance: .; CDR3aa: CASSYQARYEQYF; CDR3nt: TGTGCCAGCAGTTACCAGGCCCGCTACGAGCAGTACTTC
v_gene: TRBV13; d_gene: TRBD1; j_gene: TRBJ2-7; abundance: .; CDR3aa: CASSSNDRGTPYEQYF; CDR3nt: TGTGCCAGCAGCTCGAACGACAGGGGAACCCCCTACGAGCAGTACTTC
v_gene: TRBV6-2/TRBV6-3; d_gene: TRBD2; j_gene: TRBJ2-3; abundance: .; CDR3aa: CASSGLAGMLDTQYF; CDR3nt: TGTGCCAGCAGCGGACTAGCGGGGATGCTAGATACGCAGTATTTT
v_gene: TRBV28; d_gene: TRBD1; j_gene: TRBJ1-2; abundance: .; CDR3aa: CASSLSRTGASTF; CDR3nt: TGTGCCAGCAGTTTATCCCGGACAGGGGCAAGTACCTTC
v_gene: TRBV28; d_gene: .; j_gene: TRBJ1-2; abundance: .; CDR3aa: CASSSPGGLYGYTF; CDR3nt: TGTGCCAGCAGTTCCCCGGGAGGATTATATGGCTACACCTTC
v_gene: TRBV24-1; d_gene: TRBD1; j_gene: TRBJ2-4; abundance: .; CDR3aa: CATSETGQENIQYF; CDR3nt: TGTGCCACCAGTGAAACGGGACAGGAAAACATTCAGTACTTC
v_gene: TRBV3-1/TRBV3-2; d_gene: .; j_gene: TRBJ2-5; abundance: .; CDR3aa: CASSPQAETQYF; CDR3nt: TGTGCCAGCAGCCCTCAGGCGGAGACCCAGTACTTC
v_gene: TRBV30; d_gene: .; j_gene: TRBJ1-6; abundance: .; CDR3aa: CAWSAGNGASPLHF; CDR3nt: TGTGCCTGGAGCGCAGGGAACGGAGCATCACCCCTCCACTTT
v_gene: TRBV5-1; d_gene: TRBD2; j_gene: TRBJ2-3; abundance: once; CDR3aa: CASSSSGTSTDTQYF; CDR3nt: TGCGCCAGCAGCAGTAGCGGGACTAGCACAGATACGCAGTATTTT
v_gene: TRBV5-6; d_gene: .; j_gene: TRBJ1-2; abundance: .; CDR3aa: CASSLPDSSYGYTF; CDR3nt: TGTGCCAGCAGCCTTCCGGACAGCAGCTATGGCTACACCTTC
v_gene: TRBV5-6; d_gene: .; j_gene: TRBJ2-3; abundance: .; CDR3aa: CASSSPLGGSTDTQYF; CDR3nt: TGTGCCAGCAGCTCCCCTCTGGGGGGAAGCACAGATACGCAGTATTTT
v_gene: TRBV4-3; d_gene: .; j_gene: TRBJ1-2; abundance: .; CDR3aa: CASSQGFGQTYGYTF; CDR3nt: TGCGCCAGCAGCCAGGGATTCGGACAAACCTATGGCTACACCTTC
v_gene: TRBV7-6; d_gene: .; j_gene: TRBJ1-2; abundance: .; CDR3aa: CASSSRRTANYGYTF; CDR3nt: TGTGCCAGCAGCTCACGGCGGACTGCCAACTATGGCTACACCTTC
v_gene: TRBV25-1; d_gene: TRBD2; j_gene: TRBJ2-1; abundance: .; CDR3aa: CASSELGTSVTEQFF; CDR3nt: TGTGCCAGCAGTGAATTAGGGACTAGCGTTACTGAGCAGTTCTTC
v_gene: TRBV5-1; d_gene: .; j_gene: TRBJ2-7; abundance: .; CDR3aa: CASSFEVSRVGGEQYF; CDR3nt: TGCGCCAGCAGCTTCGAAGTGTCCAGGGTAGGGGGTGAGCAGTACTTC
v_gene: TRBV28; d_gene: .; j_gene: TRBJ1-4; abundance: .; CDR3aa: CASSLPSAGVTNEKLFF; CDR3nt: TGTGCCAGCAGTCTTCCCTCGGCGGGGGTAACTAATGAAAAACTGTTTTTT
v_gene: TRBV2; d_gene: .; j_gene: TRBJ1-5; abundance: .; CDR3aa: CASSGRVNQPQHF; CDR3nt: TGTGCCAGCAGTGGGAGAGTCAATCAGCCCCAGCATTTT
v_gene: TRBV24-1; d_gene: TRBD1; j_gene: TRBJ1-3; abundance: .; CDR3aa: CATSESAGGVGNTIYF; CDR3nt: TGTGCCACCAGTGAGTCTGCAGGGGGCGTCGGAAACACCATATATTTT
v_gene: TRBV3-1/TRBV3-2; d_gene: TRBD1; j_gene: TRBJ1-2; abundance: .; CDR3aa: CASSQGTPGQSYGYTF; CDR3nt: TGTGCCAGCAGCCAAGGGACTCCGGGACAGAGCTATGGCTACACCTTC
v_gene: TRBV5-1; d_gene: TRBD1; j_gene: TRBJ2-7; abundance: .; CDR3aa: CASSYPGTVREQYF; CDR3nt: TGCGCCAGCAGCTACCCCGGGACAGTGAGAGAGCAGTACTTC
v_gene: TRBV7-3; d_gene: .; j_gene: TRBJ2-1; abundance: .; CDR3aa: CASSRTGSSYNEQFF; CDR3nt: TGTGCCAGCAGCCGAACAGGGAGCTCCTACAATGAGCAGTTCTTC
v_gene: TRBV19; d_gene: .; j_gene: TRBJ2-7; abundance: few; CDR3aa: CASSIGRISYEQYF; CDR3nt: TGTGCCAGTAGTATTGGCAGGATCTCCTACGAGCAGTACTTC
v_gene: TRBV6-2/TRBV6-3; d_gene: .; j_gene: TRBJ1-1; abundance: .; CDR3aa: CASSYVGPTEAFF; CDR3nt: TGTGCCAGCAGTTACGTGGGGCCCACTGAAGCTTTCTTT